The entry below gives a single TCR beta chain sequence along with its context. The antigen is not known. This CDR3 contains 17 residues. In germline, CDR1 is SGHKS, CDR2 YYEKEE (reference sequence). Trimming cost V 1 base and J 5 bases, with 21 bases left between them. The sample belongs to a study of T cell repertoires in cytomegalovirus infection. For the study at large: In public TCR beta signatures, there were indications of both CMV infection and matching HLA type.

Broader study findings: Ex vivo responses were dominated by HLA-C-restricted CMV-specific TCR beta clonotypes. Identification of carriers of CMV plus the relevant HLA was performed using cumulative public TCR beta family frequency.

TCRdb itself ran the reads through MiXCR, one entry per CDR3 protein. This table holds approximately 1,000,000 distinct CDR3 sequences, roughly a third found once. Source: cultured CD8+ T cells from PBMCs, taken from culture after CMV antigen stimulation. The chain employs TRBV5-5 and TRBJ2-5; D possibly matches TRBD1 or TRBD2 (5 bases each). This receptor was identified in a human donor in good health (CMV status not recorded). Some clones in this sample may be carry-over from other donors' samples. The CDR3 protein is CASSLYRRTTTEETQYF. The CDR3 DNA follows: TGTGCCAGCAGCTTGTACAGGAGGACAACTACCGAGGAGACCCAGTACTTC.